A selection of T cell receptor beta chains follows, all from one sample in a study of cytomegalovirus exposure and HLA in healthy donors. The table came from immunoSEQ multiplex PCR; TCRdb's copy has only in-frame clones and leaves some out. The sample consists of about 150,000 clones, roughly 90% of them appearing once. Sequenced input: PBMCs. The receptors derive from a man between 18 and 35 years old in good health and CMV-seropositive. The CDR3 runs from the conserved cysteine through the conserved F or W. A D gene is named only where the DNA matches it firmly. Where a row states a size, it is once, few, many or the class of an expanded clone; other rows omit it.

d_call,cdr3_length,j_call,clone_size,v_call,cdr3_aa,cdr3_nt
.,13,TRBJ1-1,.,TRBV19,CASSIVRNTEAFF,TGTGCCAGTAGTATAGTGAGGAACACTGAAGCTTTCTTT
.,14,TRBJ1-5,.,TRBV6-1,CASSEPTGIRPQHF,TGTGCCAGCAGTGAACCTACAGGTATAAGGCCCCAGCATTTT
TRBD2,16,TRBJ2-1,.,TRBV4-2,CASSRGLREAYNEQFF,TGTGCCAGCAGCCGGGGGTTACGGGAGGCATACAATGAGCAGTTCTTC
.,13,TRBJ2-1,.,TRBV11-2,CASRNTNNNEQFF,TGTGCCAGCAGGAACACCAATAACAATGAGCAGTTCTTC
.,15,TRBJ2-1,.,TRBV13,CASSLAQVSYNEQFF,TGTGCCAGCAGCTTGGCACAGGTATCCTACAATGAGCAGTTCTTC
.,15,TRBJ1-2,once,TRBV6-5,CASSYRVRESYGYTF,TGTGCCAGCAGTTACAGAGTCCGGGAGTCCTATGGCTACACCTTC
.,15,TRBJ2-2,once,TRBV9,CASSVYQYSTGELFF,TGTGCCAGCAGCGTTTATCAATACAGCACCGGGGAGCTGTTTTTT
.,15,TRBJ1-1,.,TRBV18,CASSPPSTGSTEAFF,TGTGCCAGCTCACCACCAAGTACAGGGAGCACTGAAGCTTTCTTT
.,12,TRBJ1-5,.,TRBV27,CASSTASGPQHF,TGTGCCAGCAGTACCGCCAGCGGGCCCCAGCATTTT
TRBD2,16,TRBJ2-3,.,TRBV19,CASSVRSGAGADTQYF,TGTGCCAGTAGTGTCCGCTCCGGGGCGGGGGCAGATACGCAGTATTTT
.,14,TRBJ1-4,.,TRBV6-5,CASKGAFTGEKLFF,TGTGCCAGCAAGGGTGCATTCACAGGTGAAAAACTGTTTTTT
.,15,TRBJ2-7,.,TRBV4-2,CASSPEEEASYEQYF,TGTGCCAGCAGCCCTGAGGAGGAGGCATCCTACGAGCAGTACTTC
.,9,TRBJ2-1,.,TRBV2,CASGGEQFF,TGTGCCAGTGGAGGTGAGCAGTTCTTC
TRBD2,15,TRBJ2-7,once,TRBV5-5,CASSLRGTSGVEQYF,TGTGCCAGCAGCTTGCGGGGGACTAGCGGGGTCGAGCAGTACTTC
.,11,TRBJ2-5,.,TRBV30,CAWSAQRTQYF,TGTGCCTGGAGCGCACAGAGGACCCAGTACTTC
.,14,TRBJ2-7,.,TRBV2,CASSEANIAHEQYF,TGTGCCAGCAGTGAAGCTAACATCGCCCACGAGCAGTACTTC
.,13,TRBJ2-5,.,TRBV19,CASSNRDMETQYF,TGTGCCAGTAGTAACAGGGATATGGAGACCCAGTACTTC
.,18,TRBJ1-2,.,TRBV14,CASSQEWRQNTHVSGYTF,TGTGCCAGCAGCCAAGAATGGAGACAGAACACTCATGTGTCCGGCTACACCTTC
TRBD2,16,TRBJ2-1,.,TRBV2,CASSEFLGLAGNEQFF,TGTGCCAGCAGTGAATTTCTAGGACTAGCGGGTAATGAGCAGTTCTTC
.,14,TRBJ1-2,.,TRBV27,CASSPDFTNYGYTF,TGTGCCAGCAGTCCAGATTTCACTAACTATGGCTACACCTTC
.,14,TRBJ1-6,.,TRBV18,CASSLNRANSPLHF,TGTGCCAGCTCCCTCAACAGGGCTAATTCACCCCTCCACTTT
TRBD2,15,TRBJ2-3,.,TRBV2,CASSEARGRADTQYF,TGTGCCAGCAGTGAAGCGCGGGGGAGGGCAGATACGCAGTATTTT
.,15,TRBJ2-7,.,TRBV6-1,CASSPLLAASVEQYF,TGTGCCAGCAGTCCTTTACTTGCGGCGTCGGTCGAGCAGTACTTC
TRBD1,12,TRBJ1-2,.,TRBV19,CASGTGIYGYTF,TGTGCCAGTGGGACAGGGATTTATGGCTACACCTTC
.,15,TRBJ2-3,.,TRBV7-9,CASSLGSGRTDTQYF,TGTGCCAGCAGCTTAGGGTCAGGCCGCACAGATACGCAGTATTTT